Below, 3 T cell receptor beta chains from the same sample are listed, as sequenced in a study of cytomegalovirus exposure and HLA in healthy donors. It was with 60 Vbeta and 13 Jbeta primers that the PCR ran. This table comes from immunoSEQ multiplex PCR, and its TCRdb copy is limited to in-frame clones, with some not included. The sample has about 97,000 clones; roughly 79% are singletons. What was sequenced was PBMCs. The source is a woman between 40 and 55 years old in good health and CMV-seronegative.

The chain has TRBV11-2 and TRBJ2-2; D possibly corresponds to TRBD1 (5 bases). Germline V gives CDR1 SGHAT, CDR2 FQNNGV. This CDR3 has 17 amino acids. V lost 6 bases to trimming and J lost 0 bases, with 17 bases between them. In DNA, the CDR3 is TGTGCCAGCAGTTCCACAGGCGGATCACCGAACACCGGGGAGCTGTTTTTT. Its protein is CASSSTGGSPNTGELFF.

The genes are TRBV13 and TRBJ2-3; TRBD1 is a possible D gene (5 bases). Trimming shortened V by 3 bases and J by 8 bases, and 6 bases separated the two germline ends. CDR1 and CDR2 (germline): PRHDT, FYEKMQ (reference sequence). This CDR3 comprises 11 residues. The chain's CDR3 is CASSFQGTQYF. CDR3 DNA sequence: TGTGCCAGCAGCTTCCAGGGTACGCAGTATTTT.

The rearrangement uses TRBV19 and TRBJ1-2; D is unresolved. V was cut by 1 base and J by 4 bases, with 7 bases left in between. This CDR3 spans 13 amino acids. CDR1 is LNHDA and CDR2 is SQIVND in the germline V gene (reference sequence). CDR3: CASSIGQSYGYTF. CDR3 coding DNA: TGTGCCAGTAGTATAGGGCAGTCCTATGGCTACACCTTC.